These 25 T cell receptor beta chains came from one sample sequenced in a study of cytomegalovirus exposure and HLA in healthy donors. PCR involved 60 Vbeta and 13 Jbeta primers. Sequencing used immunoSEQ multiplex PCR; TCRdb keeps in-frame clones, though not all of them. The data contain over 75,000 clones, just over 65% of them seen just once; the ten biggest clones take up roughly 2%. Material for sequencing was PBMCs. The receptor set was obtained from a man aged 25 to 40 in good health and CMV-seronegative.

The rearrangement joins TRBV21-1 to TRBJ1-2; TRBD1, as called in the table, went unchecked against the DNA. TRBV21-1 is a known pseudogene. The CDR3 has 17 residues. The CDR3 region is CASSKGSGTGDRYGYTF. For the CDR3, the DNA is TGTGCCAGCAGCAAAGGCTCCGGGACAGGGGATCGCTATGGCTACACCTTC.

The CDR3 DNA follows: TGCGCCAGCAGCCAAGGGCAGGCGAATCAGCCCCAGCATTTT. Its translation is CASSQGQANQPQHF. The chain is built from TRBV4-3 and TRBJ1-5, with unresolved D. Trimming took off 1 base at V and 4 bases at J, with 8 bases between the two ends. The CDR3 is 14 amino acids. Germline CDR1 reads LGHNA; CDR2 reads YSLEER.

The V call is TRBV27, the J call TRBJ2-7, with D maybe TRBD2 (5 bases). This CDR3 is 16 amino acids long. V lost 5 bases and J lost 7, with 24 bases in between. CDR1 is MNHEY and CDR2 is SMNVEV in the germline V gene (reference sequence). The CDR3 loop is CASSTQDYFTLGEQYF. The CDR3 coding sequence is TGTGCCAGCAGTACCCAAGACTATTTTACGTTAGGGGAGCAGTACTTC.

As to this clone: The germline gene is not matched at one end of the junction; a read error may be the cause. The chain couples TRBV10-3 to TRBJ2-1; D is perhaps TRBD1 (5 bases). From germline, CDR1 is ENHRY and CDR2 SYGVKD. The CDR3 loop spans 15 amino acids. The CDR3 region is CAISDREESFNEQFF. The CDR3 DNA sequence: TGTGCCATCAGTGACAGGGAAGAGTCCTTCAATGAGCAGTTCTTC.

The CDR3 nucleotides are TGTGCCAGCAGCTTCTTCCGGACTAGCGGGCCTGCCTCCTACGAGCAGTACTTC. This encodes CASSFFRTSGPASYEQYF. V usage is TRBV7-8 and J usage is TRBJ2-7, with 11 nucleotides matching TRBD2. CDR3 length: 18 amino acids. Trimming at V came to 3 bases and at J to 0 bases, leaving 10 bases not matched to a gene. In germline, CDR1 is SGHVS, CDR2 FQNEAQ.

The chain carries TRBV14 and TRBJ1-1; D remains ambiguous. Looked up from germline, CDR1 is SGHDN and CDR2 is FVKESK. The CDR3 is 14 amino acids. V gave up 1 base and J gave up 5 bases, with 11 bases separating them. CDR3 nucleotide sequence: TGTGCCAGCAGCCAAGGCCCTCCTAGAACTGAAGCTTTCTTT. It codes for CASSQGPPRTEAFF.

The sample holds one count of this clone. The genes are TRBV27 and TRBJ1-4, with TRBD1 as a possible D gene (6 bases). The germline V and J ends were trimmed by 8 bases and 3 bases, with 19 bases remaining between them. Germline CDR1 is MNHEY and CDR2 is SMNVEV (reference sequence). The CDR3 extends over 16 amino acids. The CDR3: CASGPYPGASNEKLFF. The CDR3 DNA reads TGTGCCAGCGGACCCTACCCAGGGGCGTCTAATGAAAAACTGTTTTTT.

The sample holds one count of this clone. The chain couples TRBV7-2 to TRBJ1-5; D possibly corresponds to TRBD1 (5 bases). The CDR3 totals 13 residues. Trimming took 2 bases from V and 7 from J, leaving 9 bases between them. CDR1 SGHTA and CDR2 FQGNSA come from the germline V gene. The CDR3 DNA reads TGTGCCAGCAGCTTAAATCAGGGACAGCCCCAGCATTTT. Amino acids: CASSLNQGQPQHF.

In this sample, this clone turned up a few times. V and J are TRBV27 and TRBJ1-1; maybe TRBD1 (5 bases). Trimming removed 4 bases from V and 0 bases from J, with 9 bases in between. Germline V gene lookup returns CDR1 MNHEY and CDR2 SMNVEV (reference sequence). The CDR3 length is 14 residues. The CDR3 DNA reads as TGTGCCAGCAGTTGGGCAGGGATGAACACTGAAGCTTTCTTT. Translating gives CASSWAGMNTEAFF.

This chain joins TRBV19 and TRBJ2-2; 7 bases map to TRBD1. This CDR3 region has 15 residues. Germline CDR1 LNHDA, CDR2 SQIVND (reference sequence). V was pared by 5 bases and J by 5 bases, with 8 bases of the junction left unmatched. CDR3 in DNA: TGTGCCAGTAGTCACGAGGGGGCGCGGACCGGGGAGCTGTTTTTT. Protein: CASSHEGARTGELFF.

The CDR3 nucleotides read TGTGCCAGCAGCTTATCTCATCCCCCGGGTTTGCAGGGGAAGAACGAGCAGTACTTC. As protein: CASSLSHPPGLQGKNEQYF. V gene TRBV7-8 combines with J gene TRBJ2-7; D perhaps matches TRBD1 (6 bases). This CDR3 is 19 amino acids long. Trimming cost V 2 bases and J 5 bases, with 28 bases left between them. The V gene's germline CDR1 is SGHVS and CDR2 FQNEAQ.

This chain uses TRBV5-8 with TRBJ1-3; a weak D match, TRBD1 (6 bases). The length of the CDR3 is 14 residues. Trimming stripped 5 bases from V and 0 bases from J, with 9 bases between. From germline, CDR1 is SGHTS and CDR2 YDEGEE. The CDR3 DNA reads TGTGCCAGCAGTTACAGGGACTCTGGAAACACCATATATTTT. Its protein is CASSYRDSGNTIYF.

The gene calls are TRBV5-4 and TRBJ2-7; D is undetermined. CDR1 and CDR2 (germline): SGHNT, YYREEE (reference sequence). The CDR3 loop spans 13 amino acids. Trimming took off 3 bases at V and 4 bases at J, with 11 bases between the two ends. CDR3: CASSSARSYEQYF. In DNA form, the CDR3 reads TGTGCCAGCAGCTCCGCACGGAGTTACGAGCAGTACTTC.

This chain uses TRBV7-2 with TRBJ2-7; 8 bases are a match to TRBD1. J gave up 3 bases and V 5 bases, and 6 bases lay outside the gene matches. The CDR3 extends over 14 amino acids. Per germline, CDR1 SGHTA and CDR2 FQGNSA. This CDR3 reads CASSPGTGVYEQYF. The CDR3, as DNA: TGTGCCAGCAGCCCCGGGACAGGCGTCTACGAGCAGTACTTC. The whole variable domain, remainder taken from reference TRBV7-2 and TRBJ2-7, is GAGVSQSPSNKVTEKGKDVELRCDPISGHTALYWYRQSLGQGLEFLIYFQGNSAPDKSGLPSDRFSAERTGGSVSTLTIQRTQQEDSAVYLCASSPGTGVYEQYFGPGTRLTVT.

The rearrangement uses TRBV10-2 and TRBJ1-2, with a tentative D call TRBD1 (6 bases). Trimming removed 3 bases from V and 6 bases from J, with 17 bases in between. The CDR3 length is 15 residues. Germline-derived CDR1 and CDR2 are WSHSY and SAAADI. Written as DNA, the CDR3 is TGCGCCAGCAGTGATCTTTTAGGGGGGGCGGATGGCTACACCTTC. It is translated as CASSDLLGGADGYTF.

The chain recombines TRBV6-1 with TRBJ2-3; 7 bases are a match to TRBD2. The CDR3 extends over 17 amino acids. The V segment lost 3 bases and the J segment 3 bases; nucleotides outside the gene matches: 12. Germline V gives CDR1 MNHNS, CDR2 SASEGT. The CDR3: CASSDPLVGGGTDTQYF. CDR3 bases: TGTGCCAGCAGTGACCCTTTGGTTGGGGGAGGGACAGATACGCAGTATTTT.

The CDR3 protein is CASSEMGGLSNTEAFF. The CDR3 DNA sequence: TGTGCCAGCAGTGAAATGGGGGGACTTTCGAACACTGAAGCTTTCTTT. The chain links TRBV25-1 to TRBJ1-1; a weak D match, TRBD1 (5 bases). The CDR3 runs 16 residues. The V gene's germline CDR1 is MGHDK and CDR2 SYGVNS. Between the trimmed V and J ends, which lost 2 bases and 1 base, there was a span of 14 bases.

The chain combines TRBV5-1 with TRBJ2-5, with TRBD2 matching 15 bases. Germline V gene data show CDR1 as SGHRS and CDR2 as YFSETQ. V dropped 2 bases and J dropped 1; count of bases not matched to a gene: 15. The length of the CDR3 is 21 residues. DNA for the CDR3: TGCGCCAGCAGCTTTGCAGGACTAGCGGGGGGGTCGTACGGGATCCAAGAGACCCAGTACTTC. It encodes CASSFAGLAGGSYGIQETQYF. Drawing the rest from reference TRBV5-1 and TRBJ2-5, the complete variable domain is KAGVTQTPRYLIKTRGQQVTLSCSPISGHRSVSWYQQTPGQGLQFLFEYFSETQRNKGNFPGRFSGRQFSNSRSEMNVSTLELGDSALYLCASSFAGLAGGSYGIQETQYFGPGTRLLVL.

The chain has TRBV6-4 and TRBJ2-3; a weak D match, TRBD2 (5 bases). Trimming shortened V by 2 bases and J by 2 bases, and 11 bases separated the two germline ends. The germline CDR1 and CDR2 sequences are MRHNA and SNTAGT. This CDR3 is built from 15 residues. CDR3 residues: CASSDGSGFTDTQYF. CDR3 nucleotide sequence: TGTGCCAGCAGTGACGGGAGTGGGTTCACAGATACGCAGTATTTT.

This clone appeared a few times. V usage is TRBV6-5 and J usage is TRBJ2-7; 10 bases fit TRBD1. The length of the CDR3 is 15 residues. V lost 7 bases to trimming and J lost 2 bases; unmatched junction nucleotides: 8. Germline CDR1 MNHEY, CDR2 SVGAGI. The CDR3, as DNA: TGTGCCAGCACCAAGGGGGGACAGGGGCCCTACGAGCAGTACTTC. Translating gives CASTKGGQGPYEQYF.

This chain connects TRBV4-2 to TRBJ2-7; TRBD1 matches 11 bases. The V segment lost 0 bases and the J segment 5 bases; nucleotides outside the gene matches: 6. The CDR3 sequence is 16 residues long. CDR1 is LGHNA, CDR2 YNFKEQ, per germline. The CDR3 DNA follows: TGTGCCAGCAGCCAAGAACAAGGGACAGGGGGACACGAGCAGTACTTC. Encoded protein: CASSQEQGTGGHEQYF.

CDR3 in amino acids: CASSLGPGQGNSPLHF. Written as DNA, the CDR3 is TGTGCCAGCAGCTTGGGTCCGGGACAGGGGAATTCACCCCTCCACTTT. The J gene is TRBJ1-6, the V gene TRBV5-6, with 10 bases aligning to TRBD1. The CDR3 consists of 16 residues. The germline V gene encodes CDR1 SGHDT and CDR2 YYEEEE. V lost 0 bases to trimming and J lost 7 bases; unmatched junction nucleotides: 4. Complete variable domain (other parts from reference TRBV5-6 and TRBJ1-6): DAGVTQSPTHLIKTRGQQVTLRCSPKSGHDTVSWYQQALGQGPQFIFQYYEEEERQRGNFPDRFSGHQFPNYSSELNVNALLLGDSALYLCASSLGPGQGNSPLHFGNGTRLTVT.

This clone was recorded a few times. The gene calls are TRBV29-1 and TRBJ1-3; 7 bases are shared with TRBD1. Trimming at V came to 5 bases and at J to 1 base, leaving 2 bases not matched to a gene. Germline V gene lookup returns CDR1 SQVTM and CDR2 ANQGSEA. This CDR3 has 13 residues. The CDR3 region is CSVKGASGNTIYF. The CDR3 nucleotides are TGCAGCGTTAAGGGGGCTTCTGGAAACACCATATATTTT.

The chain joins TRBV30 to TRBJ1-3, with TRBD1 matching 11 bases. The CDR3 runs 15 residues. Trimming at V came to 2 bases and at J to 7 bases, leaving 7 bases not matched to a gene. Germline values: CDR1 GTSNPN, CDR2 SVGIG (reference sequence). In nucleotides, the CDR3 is TGTGCCTGGAGTCCGTCGGGACAGGGGGACAACACCATATATTTT. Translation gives CAWSPSGQGDNTIYF.

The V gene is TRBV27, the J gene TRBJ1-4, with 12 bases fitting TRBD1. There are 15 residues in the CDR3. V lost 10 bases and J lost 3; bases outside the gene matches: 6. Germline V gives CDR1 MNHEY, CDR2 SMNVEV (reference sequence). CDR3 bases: TGTGCCACCCCCGGGACAGGGGGCTCTAATGAAAAACTGTTTTTT. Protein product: CATPGTGGSNEKLFF.